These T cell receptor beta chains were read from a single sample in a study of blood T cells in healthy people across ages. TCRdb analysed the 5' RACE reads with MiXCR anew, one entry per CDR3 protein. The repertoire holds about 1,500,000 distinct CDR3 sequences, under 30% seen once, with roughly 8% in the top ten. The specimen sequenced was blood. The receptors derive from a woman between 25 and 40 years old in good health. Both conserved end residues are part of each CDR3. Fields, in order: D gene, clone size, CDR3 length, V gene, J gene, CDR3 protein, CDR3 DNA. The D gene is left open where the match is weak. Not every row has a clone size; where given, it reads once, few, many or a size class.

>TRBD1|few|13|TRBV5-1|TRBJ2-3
CASSGTGLDTQYF
TGCGCCAGCAGCGGGACAGGGTTAGATACGCAGTATTTT
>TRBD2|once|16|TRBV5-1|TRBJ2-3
CASSWTASGGSDTQYF
TGCGCCAGCAGCTGGACGGCTAGCGGGGGTTCAGATACGCAGTATTTT
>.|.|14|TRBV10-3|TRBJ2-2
CAISESADTGELFF
TGTGCCATCAGTGAGTCGGCCGACACCGGGGAGCTGTTTTTT
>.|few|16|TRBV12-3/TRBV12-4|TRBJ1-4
CASSLLGQAGKEKLFF
TGTGCCAGCAGTTTACTTGGGCAGGCCGGGAAGGAAAAACTGTTTTTT
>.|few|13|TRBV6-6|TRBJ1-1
CASSTGIGTEAFF
TGTGCCAGCAGTACAGGAATAGGCACTGAAGCTTTCTTT
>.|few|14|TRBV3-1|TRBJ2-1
CASSQSNSYNEQFF
TGTGCCAGCAGCCAATCTAACAGTTACAATGAGCAGTTCTTC
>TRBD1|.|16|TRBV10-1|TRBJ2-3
CASSEDWTGATDTQYF
TGCGCCAGCAGTGAGGACTGGACAGGGGCGACAGATACGCAGTATTTT
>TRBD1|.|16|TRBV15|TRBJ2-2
CATSRGGTGKTGELFF
TGTGCCACCAGCAGAGGTGGGACAGGGAAGACCGGGGAGCTGTTTTTT
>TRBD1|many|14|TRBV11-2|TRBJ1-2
CASSHGTGDYGYTF
TGTGCCAGCAGCCACGGGACAGGGGACTATGGCTACACCTTC
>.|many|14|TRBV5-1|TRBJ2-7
CASSFEGGSYEQYF
TGCGCCAGCAGCTTTGAAGGGGGGTCCTACGAGCAGTACTTC
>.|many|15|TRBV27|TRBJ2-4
CASSPLGEAKNIQYF
TGTGCCAGCAGTCCCCTGGGGGAAGCCAAAAACATTCAGTACTTC
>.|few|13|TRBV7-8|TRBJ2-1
CASSRGGGDEQFF
TGTGCCAGCAGCCGAGGAGGGGGTGATGAGCAGTTCTTC
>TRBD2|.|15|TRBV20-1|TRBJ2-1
CSARGHYVAGNEQFF
TGCAGTGCTAGAGGGCACTACGTAGCGGGCAATGAGCAGTTCTTC
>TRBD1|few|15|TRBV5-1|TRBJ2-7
CASSFTGERGDEQYF
TGCGCCAGCAGCTTCACAGGGGAACGAGGAGACGAGCAGTACTTC
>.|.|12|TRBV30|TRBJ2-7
CAWTNWGYERYF
TGTGCCTGGACTAACTGGGGGTACGAGCGGTACTTC